This note documents a single TCR beta chain sequence. In the authors' workflow: Reference gene primer amplification in the assay estimated nucleated cell counts. Measured with immunoSEQ multiplex PCR; TCRdb has only the in-frame clones, and not every one. The V and J calls and clone size are taken from that table; D and trimming were inferred from the DNA. The table lists roughly 150,000 clones, 80% of them singletons, with roughly 3.5% in the top ten. The data are from a study of blood T cell repertoires in COVID-19. Germline CDR1 and CDR2: SGHTA and FQGNSA. The CDR3 contains 17 residues. J gave up 4 bases and V 5 bases, and 15 bases lay outside the gene matches. Categorization into cohorts depended on clinical history that participants reported.

The sequence was obtained from a woman in her fifties or sixties who had recovered from COVID-19. The rearrangement links TRBV7-2 to TRBJ2-7; 9 bases are shared with TRBD2. The sample taken for sequencing was PBMCs or T cells enriched from blood (not recorded which). The CDR3 reads CASSPLRRGLAGYEQYF. CDR3 bases: TGTGCCAGCAGCCCACTCAGGCGGGGGCTAGCGGGATACGAGCAGTACTTC.